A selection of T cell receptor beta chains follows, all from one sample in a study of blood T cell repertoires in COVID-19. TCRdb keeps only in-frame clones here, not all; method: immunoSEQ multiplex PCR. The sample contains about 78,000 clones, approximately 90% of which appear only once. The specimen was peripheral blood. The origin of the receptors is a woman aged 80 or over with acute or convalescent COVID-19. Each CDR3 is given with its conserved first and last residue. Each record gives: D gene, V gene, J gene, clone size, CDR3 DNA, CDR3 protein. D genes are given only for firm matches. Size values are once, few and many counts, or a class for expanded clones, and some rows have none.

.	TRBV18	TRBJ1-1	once	TGTGCCAGCTCACTCAAGAACACTGAAGCTTTCTTT	CASSLKNTEAFF
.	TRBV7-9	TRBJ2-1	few	TGTGCCAGCAGCTTAGCCTTGAGACTAGCCTACAATGAGCAGTTCTTC	CASSLALRLAYNEQFF
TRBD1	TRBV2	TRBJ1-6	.	TGTGCCAGCAGCTACTCCGGGACAGGGATGACACCCCTCCACTTT	CASSYSGTGMTPLHF
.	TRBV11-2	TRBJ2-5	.	TGTGCCAGCAGCTTATCTCCCCAAGAGACCCAGTACTTC	CASSLSPQETQYF
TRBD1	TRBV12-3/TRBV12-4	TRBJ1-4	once	TGTGCCAGCAGCCCGGGACAGGGAGGAAAACTGTTTTTT	CASSPGQGGKLFF
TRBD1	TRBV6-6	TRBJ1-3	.	TGTGCCAGCAGCTCTGGACAGGGGGGAAACACCATATATTTT	CASSSGQGGNTIYF
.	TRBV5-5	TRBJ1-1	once	TGTGCCAGCAGCGGGGGCGGTCGCACTGAAGCTTTCTTT	CASSGGGRTEAFF
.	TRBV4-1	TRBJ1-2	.	TGCGCCAGCAGCCAGGGGGGGCGAGGTTACTATGGCTACACCTTC	CASSQGGRGYYGYTF
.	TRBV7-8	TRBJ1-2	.	TGTGCCAGCACTCCGAACTCCGTCGCAGGCGGGCGTGGCTACACCTTC	CASTPNSVAGGRGYTF
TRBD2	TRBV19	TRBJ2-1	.	TGTGCCAGTAGTATCTTGGGAGGGGGCGCGGGAGGGAATGAGCAGTTCTTC	CASSILGGGAGGNEQFF
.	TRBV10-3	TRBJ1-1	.	TGTGCCATCAGTGAGGGCAGGATGAACACTGAAGCTTTCTTT	CAISEGRMNTEAFF
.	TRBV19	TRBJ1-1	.	TGTGCGACTTATCGGATGAACACTGAAGCTTTCTTT	CATYRMNTEAFF
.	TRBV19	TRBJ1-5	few	TGTGCCAGTAGTATATCGGCCAGGGTGGTACAGCCCCAGCATTTT	CASSISARVVQPQHF
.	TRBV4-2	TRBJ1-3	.	TGTGCCAGCAGCCACTCTTCTCAGGGCTCTGGAAACACCATATATTTT	CASSHSSQGSGNTIYF
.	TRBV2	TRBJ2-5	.	TGTGCCAGCCTCCCTTCTAGACAGGAAGAGACCCAGTACTTC	CASLPSRQEETQYF
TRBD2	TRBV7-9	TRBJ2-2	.	TGTGCCAGCAGCTTAAAGGGGCTAGCGGACGGTGGGGAGCTGTTTTTT	CASSLKGLADGGELFF
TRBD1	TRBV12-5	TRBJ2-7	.	TGTGCTAGTGGTTTGGAGGACAGGAGAACCTACGAGCAGTACTTC	CASGLEDRRTYEQYF
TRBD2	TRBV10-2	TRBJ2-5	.	TGCGCCAGCAAGCTAGCGGGAGAAGAGACCCAGTACTTC	CASKLAGEETQYF
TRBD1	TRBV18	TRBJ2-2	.	TGTGCCAGCTCACCGGACAGGGCGAACACCGGGGAGCTGTTTTTT	CASSPDRANTGELFF
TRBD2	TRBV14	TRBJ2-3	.	TGTGCCAGCAGCCAAGATCTAGCGGGCGGGTATACGCAGTATTTT	CASSQDLAGGYTQYF
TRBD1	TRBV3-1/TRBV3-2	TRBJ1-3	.	TGTGCCAGCAGCACAGGGGGCGCGGGGGGAAACACCATATATTTT	CASSTGGAGGNTIYF
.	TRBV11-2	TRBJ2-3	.	TGTGCCAGCAGCTTAGATCCCGCCCCAAGAGGAGATACGCAGTATTTT	CASSLDPAPRGDTQYF
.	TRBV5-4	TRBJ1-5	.	TGTGCCAGCAGCTTGGGGCCAGGTCAGCCCCAGCATTTT	CASSLGPGQPQHF
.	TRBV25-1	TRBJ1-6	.	TGTGCCAGCAGTGGCACTAGGGTTGTAAATTCACCCCTCCACTTT	CASSGTRVVNSPLHF
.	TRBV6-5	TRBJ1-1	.	TGTGCCAGCAGCGTACGCGGGGGAGGCACTGAAGCTTTCTTT	CASSVRGGGTEAFF
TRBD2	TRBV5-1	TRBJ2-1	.	TGCGCCAGCAGCTTGGAGCGGGGGGGCTCCTACAATGAGCAGTTCTTC	CASSLERGGSYNEQFF
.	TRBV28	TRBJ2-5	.	TGTGCCAGCAGTTACAATAATCGTTTGGAGACCCAGTACTTC	CASSYNNRLETQYF
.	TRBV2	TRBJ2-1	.	TGTGCCACCCAGGGGGGACAAAGCTCCTACAATGAGCAGTTCTTC	CATQGGQSSYNEQFF
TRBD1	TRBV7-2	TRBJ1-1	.	TGTGCCAGCAGCCTAGACAGGGGAAACACTGAAGCTTTCTTT	CASSLDRGNTEAFF